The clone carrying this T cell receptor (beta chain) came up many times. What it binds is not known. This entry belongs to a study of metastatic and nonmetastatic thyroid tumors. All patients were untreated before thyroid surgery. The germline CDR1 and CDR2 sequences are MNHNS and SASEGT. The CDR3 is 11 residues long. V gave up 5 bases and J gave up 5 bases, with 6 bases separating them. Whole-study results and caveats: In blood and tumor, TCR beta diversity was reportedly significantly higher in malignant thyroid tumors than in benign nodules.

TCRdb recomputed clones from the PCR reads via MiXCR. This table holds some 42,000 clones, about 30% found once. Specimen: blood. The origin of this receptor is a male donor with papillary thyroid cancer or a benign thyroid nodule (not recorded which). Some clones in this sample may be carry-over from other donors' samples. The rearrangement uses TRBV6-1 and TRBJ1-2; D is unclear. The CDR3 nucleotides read TGTGCCAGCAGTCAAGAATATGGCTACACCTTC. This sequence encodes CASSQEYGYTF.